A selection of T cell receptor beta chains follows, all from one sample in a study of blood T cell repertoires in COVID-19. Clones were read by immunoSEQ multiplex PCR, and TCRdb kept only the in-frame ones, dropping some. Altogether 50,000 to 65,000 clones are present, about 90% being singletons, with the ten largest covering around 23%. What was sequenced was peripheral blood. Receptors originate from an elderly woman with COVID-19, enrolled during active disease. CDR3s include the opening cysteine and the closing phenylalanine or tryptophan. D genes are given only for firm matches. The size of a clone is reported for some rows only, either as once, few or many, or as a class for expanded clones.

clone_size: -
d_call: -
j_call: TRBJ1-4
v_call: TRBV5-6
cdr3_aa: CASSLEGRAEKLFF
cdr3_nt: TGTGCCAGCAGCTTGGAGGGCAGGGCCGAAAAACTGTTTTTT

clone_size: few
d_call: TRBD2
j_call: TRBJ2-1
v_call: TRBV19
cdr3_aa: CAGPGGPPYNEQFF
cdr3_nt: TGTGCCGGCCCGGGGGGGCCACCATACAATGAGCAGTTCTTC

clone_size: once
d_call: -
j_call: TRBJ1-3
v_call: TRBV30
cdr3_aa: CACPGGGLGNTIYF
cdr3_nt: TGTGCCTGCCCCGGGGGGGGGCTAGGAAACACCATATATTTT

clone_size: -
d_call: -
j_call: TRBJ1-6
v_call: TRBV10-3
cdr3_aa: CAIKKEDSPLHF
cdr3_nt: TGTGCCATCAAAAAGGAGGATTCACCCCTCCACTTT

clone_size: -
d_call: -
j_call: TRBJ1-1
v_call: TRBV14
cdr3_aa: CASSRRDTGRNEAFF
cdr3_nt: TGTGCCAGCAGCCGCCGGGACACCGGGAGGAATGAAGCTTTCTTT

clone_size: -
d_call: TRBD2
j_call: TRBJ2-3
v_call: TRBV2
cdr3_aa: CASVSSGVSTDTQYF
cdr3_nt: TGTGCCAGCGTTAGTAGCGGGGTTAGCACAGATACGCAGTATTTT

clone_size: -
d_call: -
j_call: TRBJ1-2
v_call: TRBV5-1
cdr3_aa: CASSLDRDYGYTF
cdr3_nt: TGCGCCAGCAGCTTGGACAGAGACTATGGCTACACCTTC

clone_size: -
d_call: -
j_call: TRBJ1-2
v_call: TRBV21-1
cdr3_aa: CASRKQDRRYYGYTF
cdr3_nt: TGTGCCAGCAGGAAGCAGGACAGGCGGTACTATGGCTACACCTTC

clone_size: few
d_call: TRBD2
j_call: TRBJ2-7
v_call: TRBV7-8
cdr3_aa: CASSLALGGVNYEQYF
cdr3_nt: TGTGCCAGCAGCTTAGCGCTCGGGGGGGTGAACTACGAGCAGTACTTC

clone_size: -
d_call: -
j_call: TRBJ2-1
v_call: TRBV5-1
cdr3_aa: CASSFSSGSYNEQFF
cdr3_nt: TGCGCCAGCAGCTTCTCCAGCGGTTCCTACAATGAGCAGTTCTTC

clone_size: -
d_call: TRBD1
j_call: TRBJ1-2
v_call: TRBV2
cdr3_aa: CASSGQGLPYGYTF
cdr3_nt: TGTGCCAGCAGTGGACAGGGCCTGCCCTATGGCTACACCTTC

clone_size: few
d_call: TRBD1
j_call: TRBJ1-5
v_call: TRBV6-5
cdr3_aa: CATQGVSNQPQHF
cdr3_nt: TGTGCCACCCAGGGGGTGAGCAATCAGCCCCAGCATTTT

clone_size: -
d_call: TRBD1
j_call: TRBJ1-5
v_call: TRBV19
cdr3_aa: CASSTSSGTGLNQPQHF
cdr3_nt: TGTGCCAGTAGCACATCATCCGGGACAGGCCTCAATCAGCCCCAGCATTTT

clone_size: -
d_call: TRBD1
j_call: TRBJ2-7
v_call: TRBV6-5
cdr3_aa: CASSSRQGWVHEQYF
cdr3_nt: TGTGCCAGCAGTTCCCGACAGGGGTGGGTCCACGAGCAGTACTTC

clone_size: -
d_call: -
j_call: TRBJ1-3
v_call: TRBV25-1
cdr3_aa: CASSEYAGGSGNTIYF
cdr3_nt: TGTGCCAGCAGTGAATATGCCGGAGGCTCTGGAAACACCATATATTTT

clone_size: -
d_call: TRBD1
j_call: TRBJ1-2
v_call: TRBV7-3
cdr3_aa: CASSTSGGQGGGYTF
cdr3_nt: TGTGCCAGCAGCACCTCTGGGGGACAGGGCGGTGGCTACACCTTC

clone_size: -
d_call: TRBD2
j_call: TRBJ2-1
v_call: TRBV11-3
cdr3_aa: CASSLGVTSGGDEQFF
cdr3_nt: TGTGCCAGCAGCTTAGGAGTGACTAGCGGGGGGGATGAGCAGTTCTTC

clone_size: -
d_call: -
j_call: TRBJ2-3
v_call: TRBV15
cdr3_aa: CATGQGRSTDTQYF
cdr3_nt: TGTGCCACCGGTCAGGGGCGGAGCACAGATACGCAGTATTTT

clone_size: -
d_call: -
j_call: TRBJ1-5
v_call: TRBV28
cdr3_aa: CASSSGVNQPQHF
cdr3_nt: TGTGCCAGCAGTTCAGGGGTCAATCAGCCCCAGCATTTT

clone_size: -
d_call: -
j_call: TRBJ2-1
v_call: TRBV21-1
cdr3_aa: CAGDSRGGDDYNEQFF
cdr3_nt: TGTGCCGGAGATTCACGGGGGGGCGACGACTACAATGAGCAGTTCTTC

clone_size: -
d_call: TRBD1
j_call: TRBJ1-6
v_call: TRBV7-9
cdr3_aa: CASSGQGANSPLHF
cdr3_nt: TGTGCCAGCAGCGGACAGGGGGCGAATTCACCCCTCCACTTT

clone_size: -
d_call: TRBD1
j_call: TRBJ1-1
v_call: TRBV7-3
cdr3_aa: CASSQGGNTEAFF
cdr3_nt: TGTGCCAGCAGCCAGGGGGGCAACACTGAAGCTTTCTTT

clone_size: -
d_call: TRBD2
j_call: TRBJ2-7
v_call: TRBV19
cdr3_aa: CASSAPRAGGPYEQYF
cdr3_nt: TGTGCCAGTAGTGCCCCCCGGGCGGGGGGGCCCTACGAGCAGTACTTC

clone_size: -
d_call: TRBD2
j_call: TRBJ2-1
v_call: TRBV11-2
cdr3_aa: CASSLGAGGRNEQFF
cdr3_nt: TGTGCCAGCAGCTTAGGAGCGGGGGGGAGGAATGAGCAGTTCTTC

clone_size: -
d_call: TRBD1
j_call: TRBJ1-1
v_call: TRBV10-3
cdr3_aa: CAISAGTGGVSEAFF
cdr3_nt: TGTGCCATCAGCGCTGGGACAGGGGGCGTATCTGAAGCTTTCTTT

clone_size: -
d_call: TRBD2
j_call: TRBJ2-1
v_call: TRBV10-2
cdr3_aa: CASSGTSGRWNEQFF
cdr3_nt: TGCGCCAGCAGTGGGACTAGCGGGAGGTGGAATGAGCAGTTCTTC

clone_size: -
d_call: TRBD1
j_call: TRBJ1-2
v_call: TRBV27
cdr3_aa: CASSPGQGFYGYTF
cdr3_nt: TGTGCCAGCAGCCCGGGACAGGGCTTCTATGGCTACACCTTC

clone_size: -
d_call: -
j_call: TRBJ2-1
v_call: TRBV2
cdr3_aa: CASSPFRGLNEQFF
cdr3_nt: TGTGCCAGCAGCCCCTTCAGAGGGCTCAATGAGCAGTTCTTC